Detailed here is one TCR beta chain. Antigen: not known. This entry belongs to a study of cytomegalovirus exposure and HLA in healthy donors. About the research overall: From donors who were HLA-typed, an early data release held 81 million or so unique TCRs.

Whole-study findings and limits: Later, an analysis found that common viral pathogens appeared to be linked with several of the most significant clusters. An analysis done earlier found most TCR beta V segments productive about 90% or about 30% of the time. For presence/absence analyses, sequencing depth was assumed to be roughly uniform across donors.

V dropped 2 bases and J dropped 6; count of bases not matched to a gene: 6. This CDR3 has 15 residues. CDR1 KGHSH and CDR2 LQKENI come from the germline V gene. 60 Vbeta and 13 Jbeta primers were used in PCR. Assay: immunoSEQ multiplex PCR; the TCRdb copy retains only in-frame clones and omits some. The table includes tens of thousands of clones, over 70% detected once. The specimen sequenced was PBMCs. The chain is built from TRBV18 and TRBJ2-1, with 8 bases lining up with TRBD1. The sequence came from a man in his forties or fifties in good health and CMV-seropositive. Here the CDR3 reads CASSPITGGRNEQFF. CDR3 sequence (DNA): TGTGCCAGCTCACCAATCACAGGGGGACGCAATGAGCAGTTCTTC.